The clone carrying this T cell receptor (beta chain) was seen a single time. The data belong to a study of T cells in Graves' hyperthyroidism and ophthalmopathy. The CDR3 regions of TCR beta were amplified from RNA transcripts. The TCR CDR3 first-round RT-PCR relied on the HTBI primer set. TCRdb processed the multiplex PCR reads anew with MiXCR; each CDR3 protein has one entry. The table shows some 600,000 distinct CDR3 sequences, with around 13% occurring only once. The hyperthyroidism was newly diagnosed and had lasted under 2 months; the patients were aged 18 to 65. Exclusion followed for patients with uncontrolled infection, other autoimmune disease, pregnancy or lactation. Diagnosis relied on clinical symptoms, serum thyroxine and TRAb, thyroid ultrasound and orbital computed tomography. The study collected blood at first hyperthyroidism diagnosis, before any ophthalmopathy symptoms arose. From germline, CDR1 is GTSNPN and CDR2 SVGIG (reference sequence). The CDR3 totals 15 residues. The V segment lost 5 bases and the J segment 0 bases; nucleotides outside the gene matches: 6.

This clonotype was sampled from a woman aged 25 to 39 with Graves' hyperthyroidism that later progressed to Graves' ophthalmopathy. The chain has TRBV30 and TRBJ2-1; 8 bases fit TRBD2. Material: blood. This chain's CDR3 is CAWALAGRSYNEQFF. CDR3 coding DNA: TGTGCCTGGGCGTTAGCGGGACGCTCCTACAATGAGCAGTTCTTC.